Listed below are T cell receptor beta chains from one sample, sequenced in a study of T cell repertoires in cytomegalovirus infection. These TCRs are of unknown antigen specificity. A single record per CDR3 protein comes from TCRdb applying MiXCR to the reads. There are a few hundred thousand distinct CDR3 sequences in the sample; around 30% occur only once, and roughly 15% lies in the top ten. The sample consisted of cultured PBMCs, taken from culture after CMV antigen stimulation. The receptors come from a human donor in good health (CMV status not recorded). Some clones in this sample may be carry-over from other donors' samples. CDR3s include the opening cysteine and the closing phenylalanine or tryptophan. Fields, in order: clone size, J gene, V gene, D gene, CDR3 protein, CDR3 DNA. A D gene is named only where the DNA matches it firmly. Only some rows state a clone size, as once, few, many or a class for expanded clones.

clone size: NA; J gene: TRBJ2-1; V gene: TRBV6-2/TRBV6-3; D gene: NA; CDR3 protein: CASISRIRGNEQFF; CDR3 DNA: TGTGCCAGCATCTCCCGGATTAGGGGCAATGAGCAGTTCTTC
clone size: NA; J gene: TRBJ1-4; V gene: TRBV7-9; D gene: NA; CDR3 protein: CASSLSAKDEKLFF; CDR3 DNA: TGTGCCAGCAGCTTATCAGCAAAAGATGAAAAACTGTTTTTT
clone size: NA; J gene: TRBJ1-4; V gene: TRBV27; D gene: NA; CDR3 protein: CASSFYGMKGEKLFF; CDR3 DNA: TGTGCCAGCAGTTTCTATGGGATGAAAGGCGAAAAACTGTTTTTT
clone size: NA; J gene: TRBJ2-5; V gene: TRBV7-2; D gene: TRBD2; CDR3 protein: CASNQAGGVETQYF; CDR3 DNA: TGTGCCAGCAACCAAGCGGGAGGGGTCGAGACCCAGTACTTC
clone size: few; J gene: TRBJ2-1; V gene: TRBV30; D gene: NA; CDR3 protein: CAWSKGVGLQFF; CDR3 DNA: TGTGCCTGGAGTAAAGGGGTAGGTCTGCAGTTCTTC
clone size: NA; J gene: TRBJ1-1; V gene: TRBV7-2; D gene: NA; CDR3 protein: CASSFGGRVTEAFF; CDR3 DNA: TGTGCCAGCAGCTTCGGGGGCCGGGTCACTGAAGCTTTCTTT
clone size: NA; J gene: TRBJ1-2; V gene: TRBV7-2; D gene: NA; CDR3 protein: CASSLRNPDGYTF; CDR3 DNA: TGTGCCAGCAGCTTACGGAACCCGGATGGCTACACCTTC
clone size: few; J gene: TRBJ1-2; V gene: TRBV6-2/TRBV6-3; D gene: NA; CDR3 protein: CASSYSMHYGYTF; CDR3 DNA: TGTGCCAGCAGTTACTCGATGCACTATGGCTACACCTTC
clone size: few; J gene: TRBJ1-1; V gene: TRBV4-3; D gene: NA; CDR3 protein: CASSQILEADTEAFF; CDR3 DNA: TGCGCCAGCAGCCAGATCCTGGAGGCGGACACTGAAGCTTTCTTT
clone size: NA; J gene: TRBJ1-5; V gene: TRBV30; D gene: NA; CDR3 protein: CAWGEQGGQPQHF; CDR3 DNA: TGTGCCTGGGGGGAGCAGGGAGGTCAGCCCCAGCATTTT
clone size: NA; J gene: TRBJ2-5; V gene: TRBV29-1; D gene: TRBD1; CDR3 protein: CSVALLGQRQETQYF; CDR3 DNA: TGCAGCGTTGCCCTCCTGGGACAGAGACAAGAGACCCAGTACTTC
clone size: few; J gene: TRBJ2-7; V gene: TRBV6-2/TRBV6-3; D gene: TRBD2; CDR3 protein: CASSPGTSGRREQYF; CDR3 DNA: TGTGCCAGCAGTCCCGGGACTAGCGGGCGTCGGGAGCAGTACTTC
clone size: NA; J gene: TRBJ1-1; V gene: TRBV6-1; D gene: NA; CDR3 protein: CASNHRRTEAFF; CDR3 DNA: TGTGCCAGCAACCATAGGAGGACTGAAGCTTTCTTT
clone size: many; J gene: TRBJ2-3; V gene: TRBV7-2; D gene: NA; CDR3 protein: CASSSRLHTDTQYF; CDR3 DNA: TGTGCCAGCAGCTCTCGACTCCACACAGATACGCAGTATTTT
clone size: many; J gene: TRBJ2-1; V gene: TRBV7-2; D gene: TRBD1; CDR3 protein: CASSLGRQGSYNEQFF; CDR3 DNA: TGTGCCAGCAGCTTAGGACGACAGGGCTCCTACAATGAGCAGTTCTTC
clone size: NA; J gene: TRBJ1-1; V gene: TRBV6-5; D gene: NA; CDR3 protein: CASSYFPQMNTEAFF; CDR3 DNA: TGTGCCAGCAGTTACTTTCCCCAAATGAACACTGAAGCTTTCTTT
clone size: NA; J gene: TRBJ1-5; V gene: TRBV18; D gene: NA; CDR3 protein: CASSPSRGSGQPQHF; CDR3 DNA: TGTGCCAGCTCACCTTCTAGGGGGTCTGGTCAGCCCCAGCATTTT
clone size: NA; J gene: TRBJ2-1; V gene: TRBV5-6; D gene: TRBD1; CDR3 protein: CASSPDRGLNNEQFF; CDR3 DNA: TGTGCCAGCAGCCCGGACAGGGGGCTGAACAATGAGCAGTTCTTC
clone size: NA; J gene: TRBJ2-6; V gene: TRBV12-3/TRBV12-4; D gene: NA; CDR3 protein: CASSLSRLPGANVLTF; CDR3 DNA: TGTGCCAGCAGTTTATCTCGTTTGCCTGGGGCCAACGTCCTGACTTTC
clone size: few; J gene: TRBJ2-1; V gene: TRBV20-1; D gene: NA; CDR3 protein: CSASRAGSSYNEQFF; CDR3 DNA: TGCAGTGCTTCGAGGGCGGGAAGCTCCTACAATGAGCAGTTCTTC
clone size: many; J gene: TRBJ2-6; V gene: TRBV7-2; D gene: TRBD1; CDR3 protein: CASSVRDRGTGANVLTF; CDR3 DNA: TGTGCCAGCAGCGTCCGGGACAGGGGCACTGGGGCCAACGTCCTGACTTTC
clone size: NA; J gene: TRBJ2-7; V gene: TRBV12-3/TRBV12-4; D gene: NA; CDR3 protein: CASSTGLNYEQYF; CDR3 DNA: TGTGCCAGCAGCACAGGTCTAAACTACGAGCAGTACTTC
clone size: NA; J gene: TRBJ2-3; V gene: TRBV7-2; D gene: NA; CDR3 protein: CASSFRINTDTQYF; CDR3 DNA: TGTGCCAGCTCGTTCCGCATAAACACAGATACGCAGTATTTT
clone size: few; J gene: TRBJ2-6; V gene: TRBV19; D gene: NA; CDR3 protein: CASSTGTGANVLTF; CDR3 DNA: TGTGCCAGTAGTACGGGGACTGGGGCCAACGTCCTGACTTTC
clone size: few; J gene: TRBJ1-2; V gene: TRBV18; D gene: TRBD1; CDR3 protein: CASSPLRTGGGYGYTF; CDR3 DNA: TGTGCCAGCTCACCACTCCGGACAGGGGGCGGCTATGGCTACACCTTC
clone size: NA; J gene: TRBJ2-4; V gene: TRBV6-5; D gene: TRBD2; CDR3 protein: CASRPVLAAKNIQYF; CDR3 DNA: TGTGCCAGCAGGCCCGTACTAGCGGCCAAAAACATTCAGTACTTC
clone size: few; J gene: TRBJ2-1; V gene: TRBV18; D gene: TRBD2; CDR3 protein: CASSQGKREAKNEQFF; CDR3 DNA: TGTGCCAGCTCCCAGGGGAAGCGGGAGGCCAAGAATGAGCAGTTCTTC
clone size: many; J gene: TRBJ1-4; V gene: TRBV7-2; D gene: NA; CDR3 protein: CASSLEGEKLFF; CDR3 DNA: TGTGCCAGCAGCTTAGAGGGTGAAAAACTGTTTTTT
clone size: NA; J gene: TRBJ1-5; V gene: TRBV27; D gene: TRBD1; CDR3 protein: CASSLTGVKQPQHF; CDR3 DNA: TGTGCCAGCAGCCTTACAGGGGTAAAGCAGCCCCAGCATTTT
clone size: few; J gene: TRBJ2-3; V gene: TRBV12-3/TRBV12-4; D gene: TRBD1; CDR3 protein: CASSSLGDRGLEDTQYF; CDR3 DNA: TGTGCCAGCAGTTCCCTGGGGGACAGGGGGCTAGAAGATACGCAGTATTTT
clone size: NA; J gene: TRBJ1-5; V gene: TRBV6-1; D gene: TRBD1; CDR3 protein: CASLSKGTGFSNQPQHF; CDR3 DNA: TGTGCCAGCCTCAGCAAGGGGACAGGTTTTAGCAATCAGCCCCAGCATTTT
clone size: many; J gene: TRBJ2-5; V gene: TRBV12-3/TRBV12-4; D gene: NA; CDR3 protein: CASSSFQETQYF; CDR3 DNA: TGTGCCAGCAGCTCCTTTCAAGAGACCCAGTACTTC
clone size: NA; J gene: TRBJ2-5; V gene: TRBV7-3; D gene: TRBD2; CDR3 protein: CASSPKSRGLADETQYF; CDR3 DNA: TGTGCCAGCAGCCCAAAATCAAGGGGACTAGCGGATGAGACCCAGTACTTC
clone size: many; J gene: TRBJ2-1; V gene: TRBV11-2; D gene: NA; CDR3 protein: CASSLEGNEQFF; CDR3 DNA: TGTGCCAGCAGCTTAGAGGGAAATGAGCAGTTCTTC
clone size: few; J gene: TRBJ2-6; V gene: TRBV11-3; D gene: NA; CDR3 protein: CASSPSGLGANVLTF; CDR3 DNA: TGTGCCAGCAGCCCCTCGGGGCTAGGGGCCAACGTCCTGACTTTC
clone size: NA; J gene: TRBJ2-1; V gene: TRBV19; D gene: TRBD2; CDR3 protein: CASSIDRASGSYNEQFF; CDR3 DNA: TGTGCCAGTAGTATAGATCGTGCTAGCGGCTCCTACAATGAGCAGTTCTTC
clone size: few; J gene: TRBJ1-2; V gene: TRBV27; D gene: NA; CDR3 protein: CASGSRGYGYGYTF; CDR3 DNA: TGTGCCAGCGGGTCAAGGGGTTACGGCTATGGCTACACCTTC
clone size: NA; J gene: TRBJ2-5; V gene: TRBV20-1; D gene: NA; CDR3 protein: CSARGQAGSETQYF; CDR3 DNA: TGCAGTGCTAGGGGACAAGCGGGATCGGAGACCCAGTACTTC
clone size: NA; J gene: TRBJ2-2; V gene: TRBV7-3; D gene: NA; CDR3 protein: CASSLMARVNTGELFF; CDR3 DNA: TGTGCCAGCAGCTTAATGGCTAGGGTGAACACCGGGGAGCTGTTTTTT
clone size: NA; J gene: TRBJ2-3; V gene: TRBV5-1; D gene: TRBD1; CDR3 protein: CASSFSVTGADTQYF; CDR3 DNA: TGCGCCAGCAGCTTTTCCGTGACAGGGGCAGATACGCAGTATTTT
clone size: few; J gene: TRBJ2-7; V gene: TRBV7-2; D gene: TRBD2; CDR3 protein: CASSLGGSGTSLKQYF; CDR3 DNA: TGTGCCAGCAGCTTAGGGGGGTCCGGGACTAGCCTCAAGCAGTACTTC
clone size: few; J gene: TRBJ2-1; V gene: TRBV27; D gene: TRBD2; CDR3 protein: CASIPLAGGPNEQFF; CDR3 DNA: TGTGCCAGCATCCCGCTAGCGGGAGGGCCCAATGAGCAGTTCTTC
clone size: few; J gene: TRBJ1-5; V gene: TRBV27; D gene: NA; CDR3 protein: CASSFIGTNQPQHF; CDR3 DNA: TGTGCCAGCAGTTTTATAGGAACTAATCAGCCCCAGCATTTT
clone size: NA; J gene: TRBJ2-4; V gene: TRBV15; D gene: NA; CDR3 protein: CATSRGYRVAKNIQYF; CDR3 DNA: TGTGCCACCAGCAGAGGGTACAGGGTAGCCAAAAACATTCAGTACTTC
clone size: few; J gene: TRBJ1-2; V gene: TRBV7-8; D gene: TRBD1; CDR3 protein: CASSLARTGALFGYTF; CDR3 DNA: TGTGCCAGCAGCTTAGCGAGGACAGGGGCCCTTTTTGGCTACACCTTC
clone size: few; J gene: TRBJ2-1; V gene: TRBV7-9; D gene: TRBD2; CDR3 protein: CASSAAGLADEQFF; CDR3 DNA: TGTGCCAGCAGCGCCGCGGGACTAGCGGACGAGCAGTTCTTC
clone size: NA; J gene: TRBJ1-2; V gene: TRBV5-6; D gene: TRBD1; CDR3 protein: CASSLEDKGAVTF; CDR3 DNA: TGTGCCAGCAGCTTGGAGGACAAGGGGGCAGTTACCTTC
clone size: few; J gene: TRBJ2-2; V gene: TRBV24-1; D gene: NA; CDR3 protein: CATSDPLTTGELFF; CDR3 DNA: TGTGCCACCAGTGATCCTCTTACGACCGGGGAGCTGTTTTTT
clone size: NA; J gene: TRBJ2-6; V gene: TRBV7-2; D gene: NA; CDR3 protein: CASSDAGANVLTF; CDR3 DNA: TGTGCCAGCAGCGATGCCGGGGCCAACGTCCTGACTTTC
clone size: few; J gene: TRBJ2-3; V gene: TRBV12-3/TRBV12-4; D gene: NA; CDR3 protein: CASSLVWGDTQYF; CDR3 DNA: TGTGCCAGCAGTTTAGTCTGGGGAGATACGCAGTATTTT
clone size: NA; J gene: TRBJ1-4; V gene: TRBV12-3/TRBV12-4; D gene: TRBD1; CDR3 protein: CASSLGTGVPIGEKLFF; CDR3 DNA: TGTGCCAGCAGTTTGGGGACAGGGGTCCCTATTGGTGAAAAACTGTTTTTT
clone size: NA; J gene: TRBJ1-4; V gene: TRBV29-1; D gene: NA; CDR3 protein: CSVRQEKLFF; CDR3 DNA: TGCAGCGTAAGACAGGAAAAACTGTTTTTT
clone size: few; J gene: TRBJ2-1; V gene: TRBV7-6; D gene: TRBD1; CDR3 protein: CASSLGAGQGADEQFF; CDR3 DNA: TGTGCCAGCAGCTTAGGGGCGGGGCAGGGGGCAGATGAGCAGTTCTTC
clone size: NA; J gene: TRBJ2-2; V gene: TRBV6-2/TRBV6-3; D gene: TRBD1; CDR3 protein: CASSYQAGTGLPGELFF; CDR3 DNA: TGTGCCAGCAGTTACCAGGCCGGGACAGGGTTGCCCGGGGAGCTGTTTTTT
clone size: few; J gene: TRBJ2-1; V gene: TRBV20-1; D gene: TRBD2; CDR3 protein: CSARAPGLGNNEQFF; CDR3 DNA: TGCAGTGCTAGGGCCCCGGGACTAGGAAACAATGAGCAGTTCTTC